The 25 T cell receptor beta chains presented below share a single source sample, sequenced in a study of T cell responses to AZD1222 COVID-19 vaccine. The data were produced by immunoSEQ multiplex PCR, yet TCRdb's version contains in-frame clones alone and is incomplete. The table includes about 140,000 clones, roughly 90% detected once. This sample comprised peripheral blood, obtained on day 0 of AZD1222 vaccination. All receptors derive from an adult in good health.

This clone was recorded a few times. The gene calls are TRBV15 and TRBJ2-7, with 14 bases matching TRBD2. The CDR3 extends over 20 amino acids. CDR1 is LNHNV and CDR2 is YYDKDF in the germline V gene (reference sequence). V gave up 0 bases and J gave up 0 bases; unmatched junction bases: 10. The CDR3 here is CATSRDGGTSGGLSSYEQYF. The CDR3 nucleotides read TGTGCCACCAGCAGAGATGGAGGGACTAGCGGGGGACTAAGCTCCTACGAGCAGTACTTC.

The rearrangement links TRBV5-5 to TRBJ2-1; D is possibly TRBD2 (6 bases). V gave up 0 bases and J gave up 4 bases, with 17 bases separating them. Germline values: CDR1 SGHKS, CDR2 YYEKEE (reference sequence). CDR3 length: 17 residues. In DNA, the CDR3 is TGTGCCAGCAGCTTGGCCCACGGCGGGGACTCGTACAATGAGCAGTTCTTC. It codes for CASSLAHGGDSYNEQFF.

V is TRBV7-9 and J is TRBJ1-1; possibly TRBD1 for D (6 bases). The V and J ends lost 7 bases and 0 bases respectively, with 15 bases between them. Germline values: CDR1 SEHNR, CDR2 FQNEAQ (reference sequence). The CDR3 loop spans 15 amino acids. This CDR3 is CASTRADSMNTEAFF. CDR3 bases: TGTGCCAGCACCCGGGCGGACAGTATGAACACTGAAGCTTTCTTT.

Concerning this clone: Other DNA sequences in the same sample also yield this CDR3. This chain connects TRBV27 to TRBJ2-7, with D unclear. Trimming pared 2 bases from V and 2 bases from J, leaving 7 bases between. Germline V CDR1 and CDR2: MNHEY, SMNVEV (reference sequence). The CDR3 is made up of 13 amino acids. In DNA form, the CDR3 reads TGTGCCAGCAGTTTAGGGCGTACCTACGAGCAGTACTTC. Its protein product is CASSLGRTYEQYF.

This chain uses TRBV2 with TRBJ1-1; 8 positions agree with TRBD1. V trimming: 5 bases; J trimming: 4 bases; junction bases outside the gene matches: 9. The CDR3 sequence is 15 residues long. Germline V gives CDR1 SNHLY, CDR2 FYNNEI. The CDR3, as DNA: TGTGCCAGCAGTCCCCGTGGACAGGGCGTCACTGAAGCTTTCTTT. It encodes CASSPRGQGVTEAFF.

The chain joins TRBV5-1 to TRBJ2-5; 8 nucleotides agree with TRBD1. The CDR3 is 15 amino acids. Germline trimming cut 1 base from V and 4 bases from J; bases unmatched to any gene: 6. Germline V CDR1 and CDR2: SGHRS, YFSETQ. CDR3 loop: CASSLPQGARETQYF. DNA of the CDR3: TGCGCCAGCAGCTTGCCCCAGGGGGCGAGAGAGACCCAGTACTTC. The full variable domain, its missing parts supplied by reference TRBV5-1 and TRBJ2-5, is KAGVTQTPRYLIKTRGQQVTLSCSPISGHRSVSWYQQTPGQGLQFLFEYFSETQRNKGNFPGRFSGRQFSNSRSEMNVSTLELGDSALYLCASSLPQGARETQYFGPGTRLLVL.

The genes are TRBV6-5 and TRBJ1-5, with D perhaps matching TRBD1 (5 bases). Germline values: CDR1 MNHEY, CDR2 SVGAGI. The CDR3 length is 15 residues. Trimming removed 2 bases at V and 4 bases at J, with 12 bases between. Written as DNA, the CDR3 is TGTGCCAGCAGTTACGGGAGGGGACCTAATCAGCCCCAGCATTTT. Translation gives CASSYGRGPNQPQHF.

CDR3 amino acids: CASSLGAAYEQYF. In nucleotides, the CDR3 is TGCGCCAGCAGCTTGGGAGCTGCCTACGAGCAGTACTTC. J is TRBJ2-7 and V is TRBV5-1, with no clear D. Trimming left V 0 bases short and J 2 bases short, with 6 bases between. The CDR3 has 13 residues. Looked up from germline, CDR1 is SGHRS and CDR2 is YFSETQ.

This CDR3 reads CASSPRLAGEGGLNEQFF. CDR3 bases: TGTGCCAGCAGCCCCCGCCTAGCGGGAGAGGGGGGGTTGAATGAGCAGTTCTTC. The chain uses TRBV7-2 and TRBJ2-1, with 10 nucleotides matching TRBD2. Unmatched junction bases numbered 17, after V lost 5 bases and J lost 7 bases. The CDR3 consists of 18 residues. The V gene's germline CDR1 is SGHTA and CDR2 FQGNSA.

The chain combines TRBV28 with TRBJ1-2, with no clear D. The CDR3 covers 15 residues. Trimming stripped 6 bases from V and 4 bases from J, with 18 bases between. The germline gives CDR1 MDHEN, CDR2 SYDVKM. In DNA, the CDR3 is TGTGCCAGCAGGGCTGAATCGGTCGTTCTCTATGGCTACACCTTC. It codes for CASRAESVVLYGYTF.

The chain has TRBV7-2 and TRBJ1-6; D possibly corresponds to TRBD1 (5 bases). The CDR3 spans 14 residues. The germline gives CDR1 SGHTA, CDR2 FQGNSA. Between the trimmed V and J ends, which lost 7 bases and 9 bases, there was a span of 16 bases. CDR3 nucleotide sequence: TGTGCCAGCACGCCAGGGCCAGCAGGTTCACCCCTCCACTTT. Encoded protein: CASTPGPAGSPLHF.

The chain uses TRBV5-4 and TRBJ2-1, with TRBD2 matching over 7 bases. Unmatched junction bases numbered 12, after V lost 4 bases and J lost 5 bases. In germline, CDR1 is SGHNT, CDR2 YYREEE (reference sequence). The CDR3 covers 16 residues. This chain's CDR3 is CASSLRVSSGHNEQFF. The CDR3 DNA is TGTGCCAGCAGCCTCCGGGTTTCTAGCGGACACAATGAGCAGTTCTTC.

J is TRBJ1-2 and V is TRBV5-6, with 8 bases identical to TRBD1. V was pared by 4 bases and J by 1 base, with 6 bases of the junction left unmatched. Germline V gene lookup returns CDR1 SGHDT and CDR2 YYEEEE. This CDR3 is built from 15 residues. CDR3 sequence: CASSEPGQGNYGYTF. Here the CDR3 DNA reads TGTGCCAGCAGCGAACCCGGACAGGGTAACTATGGCTACACCTTC. The full variable domain, rest sourced from reference TRBV5-6 and TRBJ1-2, is DAGVTQSPTHLIKTRGQQVTLRCSPKSGHDTVSWYQQALGQGPQFIFQYYEEEERQRGNFPDRFSGHQFPNYSSELNVNALLLGDSALYLCASSEPGQGNYGYTFGSGTRLTVV.

This sequence joins TRBV29-1 and TRBJ2-5, with 9 bases fitting TRBD1. Germline V gives CDR1 SQVTM, CDR2 ANQGSEA. Trimming took 5 bases from V and 4 from J; bases not matched to a gene: 8. CDR3 length: 14 residues. CDR3 in DNA: TGCAGCGTTCACAGGGGGCCAATGGGAGAGACCCAGTACTTC. Residues: CSVHRGPMGETQYF.

The chain couples TRBV28 to TRBJ1-4, with D maybe TRBD1 (6 bases). Trimming cost V 5 bases and J 3 bases, with 13 bases left between them. CDR3 length: 15 amino acids. From germline, CDR1 is MDHEN and CDR2 SYDVKM. The CDR3, as DNA: TGTGCCAGCAGTCCCCCCAGGGGAGCTAATGAAAAACTGTTTTTT. It codes for CASSPPRGANEKLFF.

The chain carries TRBV11-2 and TRBJ2-7; the match to TRBD2 covers 15 bases. The CDR3 has 15 residues. Germline V gene sequence: CDR1 SGHAT, CDR2 FQNNGV. Trimming removed 4 bases from V and 7 bases from J; junction bases left unmatched: 5. The chain's CDR3 is CASSYGTSGGWEQYF. The CDR3 DNA is TGTGCCAGCAGCTACGGGACTAGCGGGGGGTGGGAGCAGTACTTC.

The rearrangement joins TRBV7-2 to TRBJ2-2, with 14 bases fitting TRBD2. The J segment lost 7 bases and the V segment lost 5 bases, leaving 9 bases of the junction unmatched. This CDR3 has 17 amino acids. Germline V lookup: CDR1 SGHTA, CDR2 FQGNSA. In DNA form, the CDR3 reads TGTGCCAGCAGCACGACTAGCGGGAGGGGGACAGACGGGGAGCTGTTTTTT. This sequence encodes CASSTTSGRGTDGELFF.

V is TRBV5-1 and J is TRBJ1-4, with a tentative D call TRBD1 (6 bases). The ends were cut back, 1 base at V and 7 bases at J, with 14 bases in the middle. This CDR3 has 15 residues. CDR1 SGHRS and CDR2 YFSETQ come from the germline V gene. CDR3 residues: CASSLLGQGAEKLFF. In DNA form, the CDR3 reads TGCGCCAGCAGCTTGTTGGGACAAGGGGCTGAAAAACTGTTTTTT.

The chain employs TRBV7-9 and TRBJ2-7, with D possibly being TRBD2 (6 bases). The germline CDR1 and CDR2 sequences are SEHNR and FQNEAQ (reference sequence). This CDR3 contains 16 residues. V was shortened by 2 bases and J by 3 bases, with 17 bases between the two germline ends. The CDR3 coding sequence is TGTGCCAGCAGCTTAACAGGACGGGGGAGTGTCTACGAGCAGTACTTC. This gives the protein CASSLTGRGSVYEQYF.

As for this clone: At one end the junction does not follow the germline gene, possibly because of a read error. The chain combines TRBV28 with TRBJ2-7; 8 bases map to TRBD1. This CDR3 region has 13 residues. Germline CDR1 and CDR2: MDHEN and SYDVKM. The CDR3 DNA sequence: TGTGCCAGCAGTTCCAGCAGAGACAGGGGATTCTCCTTC. It translates to CASSSSRDRGFSF.

The chain has TRBV2 and TRBJ1-4; D remains unclear. Germline V CDR1 and CDR2: SNHLY, FYNNEI. The CDR3 length is 14 residues. V was trimmed by 5 bases and J by 8 bases, leaving 15 bases between them. The CDR3 region has the DNA TGTGCCAGCAGTCCAGCCGGGCAGGCGGAAAAACTGTTTTTT. Its translation is CASSPAGQAEKLFF.

This clone was seen just once. The chain uses TRBV6-2 or TRBV6-3 and TRBJ1-6; 7 positions match TRBD1. The CDR3 is 15 amino acids. Germline V gene sequence: CDR1 MNHEY, CDR2 SVGEGT. With V trimmed by 0 bases and J by 7 bases, 3 bases remained unmatched. CDR3 sequence: CASSYSDRNNSPLHF. CDR3 coding DNA: TGTGCCAGCAGTTACTCGGACAGGAACAATTCACCCCTCCACTTT.

V and J are TRBV4-1 and TRBJ2-2; 9 positions match TRBD1. The CDR3 loop spans 15 amino acids. V lost 4 bases to trimming and J lost 3 bases; unmatched junction nucleotides: 3. Per germline, CDR1 MGHRA and CDR2 YSYEKL. CDR3 sequence reads: CASSLRTGDTGELFF. The CDR3 DNA sequence: TGCGCCAGCAGCCTCCGGACAGGGGACACCGGGGAGCTGTTTTTT.

The chain is built from TRBV11-2 and TRBJ1-1, with TRBD1 identical over 9 bases. V shed 5 bases and J 1 base; nucleotides not matched to a gene: 5. The CDR3 has 15 amino acids. CDR1 and CDR2 from the germline V gene are SGHAT and FQNNGV. The CDR3 nucleotides are TGTGCCAGCAGCCCGGACAGGGGATGGAACACTGAAGCTTTCTTT. Amino acid sequence: CASSPDRGWNTEAFF.

The V and J genes are TRBV7-2 and TRBJ2-5; 8 bases are shared with TRBD2. The germline V gene has CDR1 SGHTA and CDR2 FQGNSA. V lost 1 base to trimming and J lost 7 bases; unmatched junction nucleotides: 11. The CDR3 extends over 16 amino acids. The CDR3 DNA is TGTGCCAGCAGCTTAGGCAGCGGGGGCCAGACGGGGACCCAGTACTTC. Translation gives CASSLGSGGQTGTQYF.